Reported below is one T cell receptor (beta chain). Its antigen remains unidentified. Measured with immunoSEQ multiplex PCR; TCRdb has only the in-frame clones, and not every one. The sample holds around 640,000 clones, 90% to 97% seen once. The data derive from a study of shared clonotypes between healthy human individuals. Looking at the study overall: Donors consisted of a couple of women and a few men between 18 and 49. General study findings and limits: Generation probabilities of non-shared clonotypes were lower (relative to those shared by all four donors).

V was clipped by 2 bases and J by 2 bases, with 13 bases between them. The CDR3 runs to 15 residues. The germline V gene has CDR1 MNHEY and CDR2 SMNVEV (reference sequence). CD8 cells classed as naive were CD45RO-negative and positively selected for CCR7, excluding terminally differentiated effector memory CD45RA+ cells. The TCR originated in a woman in her thirties in good health. V and J are TRBV27 and TRBJ2-7, with a weak D call TRBD2 (6 bases). The sequencing sample was made of naive CD8+ T cells sorted from blood. For the CDR3, the DNA is TGTGCCAGCAGTTTAGATGGGGACTCCGCCTACGAGCAGTACTTC. Translation gives CASSLDGDSAYEQYF.